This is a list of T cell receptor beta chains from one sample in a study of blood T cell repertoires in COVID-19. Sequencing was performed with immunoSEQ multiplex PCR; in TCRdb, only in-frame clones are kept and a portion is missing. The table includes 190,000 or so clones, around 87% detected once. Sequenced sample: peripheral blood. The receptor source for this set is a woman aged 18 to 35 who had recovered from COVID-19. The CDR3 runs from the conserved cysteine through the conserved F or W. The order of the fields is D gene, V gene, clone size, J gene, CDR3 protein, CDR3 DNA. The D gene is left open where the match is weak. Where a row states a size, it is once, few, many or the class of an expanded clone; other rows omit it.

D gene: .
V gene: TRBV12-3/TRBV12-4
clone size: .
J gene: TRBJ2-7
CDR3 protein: CASSTGDYEQYF
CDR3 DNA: TGTGCCAGCAGTACCGGGGACTACGAGCAGTACTTC

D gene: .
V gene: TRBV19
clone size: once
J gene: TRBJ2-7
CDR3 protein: CASSRSGPYEQYF
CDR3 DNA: TGTGCCAGTAGTAGATCAGGGCCCTACGAGCAGTACTTC

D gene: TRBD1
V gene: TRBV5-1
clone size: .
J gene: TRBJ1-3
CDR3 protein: CASSSDRAISGNTIYF
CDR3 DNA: TGCGCCAGCAGCTCGGACAGGGCGATCTCTGGAAACACCATATATTTT

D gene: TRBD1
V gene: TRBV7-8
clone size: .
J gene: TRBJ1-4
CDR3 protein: CASSLRPGTGALANEKLFF
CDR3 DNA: TGTGCCAGCAGCCTACGTCCCGGGACAGGGGCGCTGGCTAATGAAAAACTGTTTTTT

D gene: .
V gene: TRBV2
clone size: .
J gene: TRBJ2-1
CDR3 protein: CASSVTGYNEQFF
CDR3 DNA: TGTGCCAGCAGTGTGACAGGATACAATGAGCAGTTCTTC

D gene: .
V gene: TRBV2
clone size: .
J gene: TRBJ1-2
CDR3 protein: CASSRDKLYGYTF
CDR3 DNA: TGTGCCAGTTCCCGGGACAAGCTCTATGGCTACACCTTC

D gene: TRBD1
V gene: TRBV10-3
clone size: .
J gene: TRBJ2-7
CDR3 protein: CAIRGDRATYEQYF
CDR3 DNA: TGTGCCATCAGGGGGGACAGGGCTACCTACGAGCAGTACTTC

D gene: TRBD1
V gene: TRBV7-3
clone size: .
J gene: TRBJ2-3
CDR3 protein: CASSFTGQLTDTQYF
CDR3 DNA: TGTGCCAGCAGCTTTACGGGACAGCTCACAGATACGCAGTATTTT

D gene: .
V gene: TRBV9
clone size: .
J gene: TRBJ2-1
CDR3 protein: CASSVDLGGYNEQFF
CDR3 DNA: TGTGCCAGCAGCGTAGATCTAGGTGGTTACAATGAGCAGTTCTTC

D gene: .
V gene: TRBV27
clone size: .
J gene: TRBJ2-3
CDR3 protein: CASSFPSRPDTQYF
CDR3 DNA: TGTGCCAGCAGTTTCCCGTCCCGTCCGGATACGCAGTATTTT

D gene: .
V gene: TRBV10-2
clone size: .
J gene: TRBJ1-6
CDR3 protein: CASSDPYNSPLHF
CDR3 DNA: TGCGCCAGCAGTGACCCGTATAATTCACCCCTCCACTTT

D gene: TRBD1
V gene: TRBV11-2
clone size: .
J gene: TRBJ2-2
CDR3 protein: CASSPDRLLRPNTGELFF
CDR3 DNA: TGTGCCAGCAGCCCGGACAGGCTCCTGAGACCGAACACCGGGGAGCTGTTTTTT

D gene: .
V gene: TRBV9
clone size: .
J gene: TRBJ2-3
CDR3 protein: CASSASTDTQYF
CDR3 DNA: TGTGCCAGCAGCGCGAGCACAGATACGCAGTATTTT

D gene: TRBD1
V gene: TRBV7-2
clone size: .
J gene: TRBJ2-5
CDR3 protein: CASSLGSRTGGPKETQYF
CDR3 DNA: TGTGCCAGCAGCTTAGGTTCGCGGACAGGGGGGCCAAAAGAGACCCAGTACTTC

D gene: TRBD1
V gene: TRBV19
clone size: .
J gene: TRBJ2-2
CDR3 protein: CASRTLASGDRVGTGELFF
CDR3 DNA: TGTGCCAGTAGGACATTGGCCTCTGGGGACAGGGTGGGCACCGGGGAGCTGTTTTTT

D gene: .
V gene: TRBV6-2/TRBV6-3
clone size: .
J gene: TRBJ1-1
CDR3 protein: CASSRIFVGLETEAFF
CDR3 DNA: TGTGCCAGCAGTCGGATTTTTGTGGGGCTTGAAACTGAAGCTTTCTTT

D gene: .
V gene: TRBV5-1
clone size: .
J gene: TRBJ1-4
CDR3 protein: CASSLGGYGDSEKLFF
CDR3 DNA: TGCGCCAGCAGCTTGGGTGGTTACGGGGATTCCGAAAAACTGTTTTTT

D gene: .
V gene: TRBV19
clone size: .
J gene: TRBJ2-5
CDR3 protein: CASSIAREETQYF
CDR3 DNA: TGTGCCAGTAGTATCGCGAGGGAAGAGACCCAGTACTTC

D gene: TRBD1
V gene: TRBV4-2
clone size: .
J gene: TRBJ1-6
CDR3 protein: CASRTGSYNSPLHF
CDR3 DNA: TGTGCCAGCAGGACAGGGAGTTATAATTCACCCCTCCACTTT

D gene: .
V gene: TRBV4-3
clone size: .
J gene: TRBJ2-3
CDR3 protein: CASSQGRRGTDTQYF
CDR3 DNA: TGCGCCAGCAGCCAAGGGCGGAGGGGAACAGATACGCAGTATTTT

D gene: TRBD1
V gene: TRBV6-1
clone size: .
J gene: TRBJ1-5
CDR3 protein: CASSGKDRGLKQPQHF
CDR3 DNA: TGTGCCAGCAGTGGAAAAGACAGGGGGCTAAAGCAGCCCCAGCATTTT

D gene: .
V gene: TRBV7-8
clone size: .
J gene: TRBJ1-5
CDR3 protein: CASSLASVGGNQPQHF
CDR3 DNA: TGTGCCAGCAGCTTAGCGTCTGTAGGAGGCAATCAGCCCCAGCATTTT